This note documents a single TCR beta chain sequence. Its specificity is not known. Being one base from a much bigger clone, this may be a read error. These data are taken from a study of identical twins. General study findings and limits: Weaker excess twin sharing was observed in beta out-of-frame sequences.

TCRdb reanalysed the 5' RACE reads using MiXCR and keeps one entry per CDR3 protein. The repertoire holds 1.5 million to 2 million distinct CDR3 sequences, with more than 30% as singletons. Losses at the gene ends were 5 bases for V and 6 bases for J; bases not matched to a gene: 4. This CDR3 has 13 residues. Looked up from germline, CDR1 is SGHAT and CDR2 is FQNNGV. The sequence derives from a newborn girl in good health. The chain is built from TRBV11-2 and TRBJ1-1; 9 bases are shared with TRBD1. The sample was cord blood. This CDR3 reads CASSRTGDAEAFF. The DNA of the CDR3 is TGTGCCAGCAGCCGGACAGGGGACGCTGAAGCTTTCTTT.